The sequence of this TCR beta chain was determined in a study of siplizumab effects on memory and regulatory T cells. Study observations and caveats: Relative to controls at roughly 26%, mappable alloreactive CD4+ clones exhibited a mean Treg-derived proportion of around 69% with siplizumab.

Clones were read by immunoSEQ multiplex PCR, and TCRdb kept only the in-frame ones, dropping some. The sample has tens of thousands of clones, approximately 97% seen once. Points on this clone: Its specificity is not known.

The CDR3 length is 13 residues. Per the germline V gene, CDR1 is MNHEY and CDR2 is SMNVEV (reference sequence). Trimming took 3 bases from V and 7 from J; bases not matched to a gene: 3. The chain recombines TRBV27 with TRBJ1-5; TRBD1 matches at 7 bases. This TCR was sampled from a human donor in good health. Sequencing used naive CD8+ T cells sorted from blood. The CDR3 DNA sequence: TGTGCCAGCAGTTTGGCAGGGGGGCAGCCCCAGCATTTT. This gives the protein CASSLAGGQPQHF.